Given below is one T cell receptor (beta chain) in context. Then a second PCR, running roughly 7 to 11 cycles, was carried out with a sample-barcoded 5' primer and a J-beta primer mix. TCRdb reprocessed the 5' RACE reads via MiXCR and lists one record per CDR3 protein. The table has 650,000 to 700,000 distinct CDR3 sequences, approximately 29% seen once; the top ten hold roughly 14%. This specimen belongs to a study of blood T cells in healthy people across ages. Peripheral blood was drawn, ten milliliters per donor. Per sample, a minimum of 6 million PBMCs were isolated. This CDR3 spans 16 amino acids. V lost 4 bases and J lost 4; bases outside the gene matches: 10. Germline V gene lookup returns CDR1 MNHEY and CDR2 SVGAGI.

Sequencing input: blood. The source is an elderly woman in good health. This chain joins TRBV6-5 and TRBJ2-3; 8 nucleotides line up with TRBD2. CDR3 protein: CASSLVGGRYPDTQYF. The CDR3 region has the DNA TGTGCCAGCAGTTTAGTTGGCGGGAGGTACCCAGATACGCAGTATTTT.